This T cell receptor beta chain was recorded in a study of cytomegalovirus exposure and HLA in healthy donors. Study information: The use of the same platform for the 95 to 150 validation repertoires and the roughly 670 first-cohort repertoires was reported by a later analysis. Study-wide findings and caveats: The listing of some 170 TCR beta chains classed them as cytomegalovirus-associated. As was reported, the classifier diagnosed cytomegalovirus status with high specificity and sensitivity.

Here immunoSEQ multiplex PCR was the method, and the copy in TCRdb shows in-frame clones only, minus some. This table has 200,000 to 300,000 clones, less than 95% appearing once. This clone has more than one count but fewer than ten. As yet, its antigen is unknown. V trimming: 0 bases; J trimming: 4 bases; junction bases outside the gene matches: 3. The germline gives CDR1 MGHRA, CDR2 YSYEKL. The CDR3 is made up of 16 amino acids. This TCR was recovered from a young woman in good health and CMV-seronegative. The V and J genes are TRBV4-1 and TRBJ1-2, with 12 bases that match TRBD1. The sequenced sample was PBMCs. CDR3 sequence: CASSQDGDRGLYGYTF. As DNA, the CDR3 is TGCGCCAGCAGCCAAGATGGGGACAGGGGGCTCTATGGCTACACCTTC.